This entry lists 7 T cell receptor beta chains sequenced from one sample in a study of shared clonotypes between healthy human individuals. Naive-designated CD8 cells lacked CD45RO, were positively enriched for CCR7, and omitted terminally differentiated effector memory CD45RA+ cells. TCRdb keeps only in-frame clones here, not all; method: immunoSEQ multiplex PCR. The sample records over 800,000 clones, around 92% being singletons. The sample was naive CD8+ T cells sorted from blood. All receptors come from a man aged 25 to 40 in good health.

The rearrangement links TRBV7-6 to TRBJ2-5, with D perhaps given as TRBD1 or TRBD2 (5 bases each). CDR1 and CDR2 (germline): SGHVS, FNYEAQ. V was clipped by 1 base and J by 1 base, with 19 bases between them. This CDR3 comprises 18 residues. The CDR3 region is CASSLVIGAIRRQETQYF. CDR3 nucleotides: TGTGCCAGCAGCTTAGTTATCGGGGCCATCAGGCGCCAAGAGACCCAGTACTTC.

This rearrangement joins TRBV7-9 to TRBJ2-3; possibly TRBD1 for D (5 bases). This CDR3 contains 14 residues. Germline-derived CDR1 and CDR2 are SEHNR and FQNEAQ (reference sequence). Between the trimmed V and J ends, which lost 1 base and 4 bases, there was a span of 9 bases. DNA of the CDR3: TGTGCCAGCAGCTTAGATAAAGGGGCAGATACGCAGTATTTT. Its translation is CASSLDKGADTQYF.

V and J are TRBV23-1 and TRBJ2-7, with D maybe TRBD2 (6 bases). TRBV23-1 is placed among ORFs of uncertain function. V was clipped by 7 bases and J by 4 bases, with 17 bases between them. The CDR3 covers 14 residues. CDR3 DNA: TGCGCCAGCACGTCCGGGGGTGGACTTTACGAGCAGTACTTC. This sequence encodes CASTSGGGLYEQYF.

The rearrangement joins TRBV7-9 to TRBJ2-7; D is unclear. The CDR3 totals 13 residues. Germline loops: CDR1 SEHNR, CDR2 FQNEAQ (reference sequence). V lost 2 bases and J 9 bases, leaving 14 bases between the germline ends. CDR3: CASSLIDSRGQYF. The DNA of the CDR3 is TGTGCCAGCAGCTTAATTGACTCGCGTGGGCAGTACTTC.

The chain links TRBV7-9 to TRBJ2-7; D is possibly TRBD1 (5 bases). The ends were cut back, 0 bases at V and 0 bases at J, with 12 bases in the middle. CDR1 and CDR2 from the germline V gene are SEHNR and FQNEAQ (reference sequence). CDR3 length: 16 residues. As DNA, the CDR3 is TGTGCCAGCAGCTTAGCTACGGACAAAGACTCCTACGAGCAGTACTTC. Its protein is CASSLATDKDSYEQYF.

V is TRBV29-1 and J is TRBJ1-1, with D tentatively TRBD1 (5 bases). From germline, CDR1 is SQVTM and CDR2 ANQGSEA. Trimming left V 3 bases short and J 6 bases short, with 17 bases between. CDR3 length: 14 amino acids. The CDR3 here is CSVEVGGGAAEAFF. The CDR3 DNA reads as TGCAGCGTTGAGGTCGGTGGAGGGGCAGCTGAAGCTTTCTTT.

This clone was detected only a few times. The rearrangement links TRBV2 to TRBJ1-2; D is unclear. Germline CDR1 is SNHLY and CDR2 is FYNNEI. With 3 bases removed from V and 4 bases from J, the gap between germline ends came to 9 bases. The CDR3 spans 13 residues. CDR3 sequence: CASSDMTGYGYTF. The CDR3, as DNA: TGTGCCAGCAGTGACATGACGGGCTATGGCTACACCTTC.